These 4 T cell receptor beta chains came from one sample sequenced in a study of PD-1 blockade in classical Hodgkin lymphoma. Sequencing used immunoSEQ multiplex PCR; TCRdb keeps in-frame clones, though not all of them. The sample contains about 20,000 clones, approximately 88% of which appear only once. Time point specified: cycle 4 day 1 (C4D1), after 5 to 7 weeks of nivolumab. Relapses following autologous stem cell transplantation were seen in all patients, with brentuximab vedotin exposure varying. It was by magnetic negative selection that CD8+ T cells were isolated from thawed PBMCs. The specimen was CD8+ T cells from blood, collected before the fourth cycle of nivolumab. The receptors here all came from a human donor with classical Hodgkin lymphoma.

This clone was detected a few times. This chain links TRBV2 with TRBJ1-1; D ambiguous. Trimming left V 6 bases short and J 1 base short, with 9 bases between. This CDR3 contains 13 residues. CDR1 SNHLY and CDR2 FYNNEI come from the germline V gene. This CDR3 is CASRSNKNTEAFF. CDR3 in DNA: TGTGCCAGCAGGAGCAATAAGAACACTGAAGCTTTCTTT.

This sequence joins TRBV7-9 and TRBJ1-2; D is unclear. Germline V lookup: CDR1 SEHNR, CDR2 FQNEAQ (reference sequence). The CDR3 contains 14 residues. The V and J ends lost 1 base and 7 bases respectively, with 13 bases between them. CDR3 DNA sequence: TGTGCCAGCAGCTTAGAGGGTGGGCAGTCTGGCTACACCTTC. Translated: CASSLEGGQSGYTF.

This chain joins TRBV6-4 and TRBJ2-5, with D possibly matching TRBD1 (6 bases). Per germline, CDR1 MRHNA and CDR2 SNTAGT. The CDR3 loop spans 15 amino acids. V was trimmed by 3 bases and J by 4 bases, leaving 15 bases between them. CDR3 residues: CASSEDAGTPETQYF. DNA of the CDR3: TGTGCCAGCAGTGAAGACGCCGGGACACCAGAGACCCAGTACTTC.

The chain couples TRBV9 to TRBJ2-7; 9 nucleotides align to TRBD1. V was pared by 6 bases and J by 3 bases, with 10 bases of the junction left unmatched. This CDR3 is 15 amino acids long. The germline gives CDR1 SGDLS, CDR2 YYNGEE. The CDR3 here is CASTEGTGPIYEQYF. The CDR3 DNA reads as TGTGCCAGCACGGAGGGGACAGGGCCAATCTACGAGCAGTACTTC.